This T cell receptor (beta chain) is from a study of blood T cell repertoires in COVID-19 (dated by TCRdb to about 2020). Regarding the study in general: The collaborator samples originated in the United States, Italy and Spain and spanned the acute and convalescent phases of COVID-19. Where available, HLA class I and class II types were taken from metadata supplied by the sample provider and were not determined by assay-based typing. The material from the prospective study consisted of cDNA or gDNA derived from T cells, B-cell-depleted T cells, or PBMCs. The repertoires were released in a freely available public database meant as a resource for research on the immune response to SARS-CoV-2. A de-identified subject ID, COVID-19 status, age in years and sex were almost always included in the sample metadata. Samples came from the ongoing ImmuneRACE study (first 160 participants) plus 1,254 subjects from 6 global collaborators. Subjects who had been exposed to COVID-19, were actively infected with it, or had recovered from it provided the deeply sampled blood TCRbeta repertoires that made up the dataset.

This clone was seen a single time. The specificity of this receptor is unknown. No much larger clonotype is one base removed from it; base qualities were not supplied. TCRbeta CDR3 regions were amplified from genomic DNA using the immunoSEQ Assay, a bias-controlled multiplex PCR. From the authors' description of their analysis: The number of nucleated cells in each sample was estimated by amplification of reference gene primers within the assay. Sequence reads were collapsed and filtered to measure the absolute abundance of every unique TCRbeta CDR3 rearrangement. Productive Simpson clonality was computed per sample as the square root of Simpson's diversity index over productive rearrangements. TCRdb mirrors the immuneACCESS table, restricted to in-frame sequences. Some clones are absent from its copies; in checked studies, under half trace to an unresolved V gene, and the reason for the others is unknown. The V and J calls and clone size are taken from that table; D and trimming were inferred from the DNA. This sample gives fewer than 120,000 clones in total; 76% of them show up just once. Around 4% of the sample belongs to the ten largest clones.

The collaborating institutions used their own protocols to collect whole blood in K2EDTA tubes. For TCRbeta analysis, collaborator samples were shipped as frozen whole blood, as isolated PBMCs, or as DNA extracted from either sample type. General findings and caveats noted by the study authors: The amount of clinical and demographic metadata varied by source and participant and was provided uncurated.

The sequenced material came from peripheral blood. The sequence was collected from a woman older than 75 with acute or convalescent COVID-19.

Read as DNA, the sequence is TGTGCCAGCAGCTTAGGCGGTAACAGGGAAGATAGTGAAAAACTGTTTTTT. This is translated as CASSLGGNREDSEKLFF. The chain uses TRBV7-6 and TRBJ1-4; the best D guess is TRBD1, with 6 bases matching. Reading from cysteine to phenylalanine, the CDR3 counts 17 amino acids. Only the CDR3 DNA is retained, 51 bases long and in frame from the first base. The junction shows trimming of 1 base on V and 7 bases on J, plus 19 bases between the germline ends. The germline V gene provides CDR1 SGHVS and CDR2 FNYEAQ.